What follows is one T cell receptor beta chain and its context. Its antigen remains undetermined. There are no base qualities to consult, and no much larger clone falls within one base. The data belong to a study of cytomegalovirus exposure and HLA in healthy donors (TCRdb year 2017). In the study overall: According to an earlier analysis of 587 of the donors, about 180 million T cells yielded 100 million or so unique TCR beta sequences and 276 Gb of sequence data. To study patterns of TCR occurrence, a later analysis re-analyzed previously published TCR beta repertoires from 666 donors and added high-resolution HLA genotyping. The number of donors typed differed by locus, with 629-630 for A, B, C, DRB1 and DQB1, around 520 for DQA1, some 570 for DPA1, and 400 to 490 for DPB1. Five DR-DQ haplotypes were treated as single units for association and clustering because of strong linkage in the cohort. HLA typing covered class I and class II loci at four-digit resolution. To predict cytomegalovirus infection status, the study combined high-throughput TCR immunosequencing, statistical association of individual TCRs with disease status, and machine learning. In an earlier analysis of about 590 of the donors, high-throughput TCR beta sequencing was used to judge whether each TCR beta V gene segment behaved as functional or pseudogenic. The study used immunosequencing to profile the T cell repertoires of around 600 subjects and linked those repertoires to cytomegalovirus serostatus. In the later analysis, no new phenotypic data were used to find candidate immune exposures; instead, reliance was placed on TCR beta sequences and their occurrence across donors. Of the roughly 400 genotyped donors, roughly 80% fell in the genetic ancestry cluster associated with self-reported Caucasian donors. Among around 400 genotyped donors of the cohort, an average of about 240,000 unique TCR beta nucleotide sequences were sequenced per donor, 15% to 20% of them non-productive. The aim of the study was to test whether cataloging public T cell receptors could identify signatures of past pathogen exposure. Around 320 gigabases of sequencing data and some 85 million unique TCR sequences were included in an early release covering about 620 HLA-typed donors. Every discovery cohort repertoire had been produced on one sequencing platform. A separate validation cohort of 100 to 150 different subjects was used in addition to the approximately 700-subject first cohort. Alongside the repertoire data, information on donor age, sex, ethnicity and CMV serostatus was compiled. Genome-wide SNP genotypes for about 65% of the 666 donors were used in a later genetic analysis, which treated that subset as a discovery cohort.

The library was built by means of the immunoSEQ multiplex PCR assay. For the multiplex PCR, a mixture combining 60 forward primers for TCR Vbeta segments and 13 reverse primers for TCR Jbeta segments was used. Amplification of the CDR3 region of rearranged TCR beta genes was performed with a multiplex PCR assay on genomic DNA. Amplified TCR beta libraries were sequenced as 87-base-pair reads on the Illumina HiSeq System. Regarding the original processing steps: A later analysis tallied around 82 million unique TCR beta chains across the 666 repertoires, and some 10 million of those chains were shared by two or more donors. To remove PCR and sequencing errors, raw reads were error-corrected and collapsed into unique sequences using a nearest-neighbor algorithm that merged closely related sequences. To assign V, D and J gene segments, CDR3 sequences were aligned to IMGT reference sequences. Each retained sequence needed at least a six-nucleotide match to both a V gene segment and a J gene segment. Rearrangements were called productive when the CDR3 lacked stop codons and stayed in frame with V and J; all others were non-productive. Following IMGT convention, CDR3 was defined as the stretch from the second conserved V-encoded cysteine to the conserved J-encoded phenylalanine. The earlier analysis of about 530 of the donors excluded any sequence lacking an unambiguous match to a single V gene segment. An earlier analysis of 587 of the donors classified V segments as functional when productive rearrangements were above 56.7% and as segregating when the standard deviation between donors was above 5%. A statistical classification framework was developed to diagnose cytomegalovirus status using the catalog of TCR beta chain sequences. In a later analysis, V and J genes were assigned by comparing TCR nucleotide sequences against IMGT/GENE-DB human TR gene sequences. A later analysis assigned CDR3 sequences and most-parsimonious VDJ recombination scenarios with the TCRdist pipeline. In a later analysis, each TCR beta chain was defined by its CDR3 amino acid sequence together with its V-gene family, and reads without a unique V-gene family were excluded. To address suspected cross-contamination and a sequencing artifact, a later analysis removed 550 to 750 highly shared, low-generation-probability nucleotide sequences. For each public chain, a later analysis derived a clonal expansion index from normalized ranks of inferred template counts within each repertoire. Generation probabilities in a later analysis came from a VDJ recombination model fitted to out-of-frame rearrangements, and those results were checked against IGoR. A later analysis scored TCR-TCR, TCR-HLA and TCR-CMV co-occurrence with hypergeometric tests, applying a repertoire-size bias correction to TCR pairs. A later analysis estimated false discovery rates by permuting HLA or CMV assignments 20 times. In a later analysis, co-occurring TCRs were grouped using DBSCAN, and TCRdist sequence similarity was added for clustering within HLA-allele-positive subsets. Repertoires with fewer than 30,000 or more than 120,000 public chains, plus five repertoires with anomalous nucleotide sharing, were excluded from co-occurrence clustering. What TCRdb holds here is the immuneACCESS table cut down to in-frame rearrangements. Part of the clones is not present; checked against another copy, under half of the missing clones reflect an unresolved V gene, and the others are unexplained. V and J calls and clone size follow that table, whereas D and trimming were derived from the DNA. The sample table lists 110,000 or so clones, roughly 80% of them with a count of one. About 5% of the sample is taken by the ten largest.

Findings and caveats that apply to the study as a whole: Seventeen rarely observed V segments, including chromosome 9 orphons, were excluded from the earlier analysis of some 590 of the donors because counts were too low. In an earlier analysis of several hundred of the donors, most TCR beta V segments were observed in productive rearrangements about 87% or about 30% of the time, broadly matching IMGT annotations. A further reported finding was that TCR beta sequences accurately predicted the HLA-A and HLA-B alleles for most subjects in the first cohort. A cluster of highly shared sequence variants was judged likely to represent a technical artifact of the sequencing pipeline. Immune exposure information for the cohort was limited to CMV serostatus. The 87-base-pair reads could not distinguish some IMGT-functional V segments, including TRBV6-2 and TRBV6-3, so those segments were excluded. Specific HLA alleles were associated with around 18,000 TCR beta sequences at a false discovery rate of 0.05 in a later analysis. When HLA alleles, especially DR and DQ, strongly co-occurred, attributing TCR associations to individual alleles was difficult. In vitro tests confirmed that three of the cytomegalovirus-associated TCR beta chains recognize cytomegalovirus antigens. In the study, around 160 TCR beta chains were listed as associated with cytomegalovirus. Compared with equally common non-associated chains, HLA-associated TCR beta chains in a later analysis were more clonally expanded and had lower generation probabilities. A later genetic analysis reported fewer N-insertions in productive TCRs among donors in an Asian-associated ancestry cluster than the approximately 700-donor mean. In a later analysis, TCR association rates were found to vary across HLA loci, with the most associated TCRs seen for DRB1 alleles and the fewest for HLA-C alleles. Cytomegalovirus status was reported to be diagnosed by the classifier with high specificity and sensitivity in both the original and validation cohorts. Linkage disequilibrium might explain the correlated functional status among segregating V segments, but an unknown experimental factor could not be excluded. HLA typing was unavailable for some donors at each locus, so association tests used only the typed subset. Sequencing depth was assumed to be roughly uniform across donors in the presence/absence analyses, though that assumption may not hold. According to a later analysis, most CMV-associated TCR beta chains appeared to be HLA-restricted, and the HLA associations seemed to be driven largely by CMV exposure. V-gene and J-gene trimming of TCR beta chains was associated with a missense DCLRE1C variant in a later genetic analysis, and the association was replicated in an independent cohort. It was suggested by the authors that the approach could potentially be generalized to other disease states and immunological phenotypes. In this cohort, only TCR beta chains were sequenced, and detectable features were limited by the absence of alpha or paired-chain data. Most TCR sequences were seen in very few donors, while some public TCRs were found in many individuals. Several of the top co-occurrence clusters appeared to be linked to parvovirus B19, influenza, CMV and Epstein-Barr virus, according to a later analysis.

The cohort comprised fewer than 700 healthy bone marrow donors. All cohort members were sampled while nominally healthy, although unrecorded immune exposures were likely present. The donor was CMV seropositive and was included in the group of 250 to 300 seropositive cohort members. A peripheral blood sample was provided by each donor, and peripheral blood mononuclear cells were used for TCR beta sequencing. Genomic DNA extraction from the blood cell samples was performed with the Qiagen DNeasy Blood Extraction Kit. The CDR3 holds 13 amino acids from the cysteine to the phenylalanine. Solely the CDR3 DNA is kept, with 39 bases framed from the first base. V is cut by 0 bases and J by 1 base, and the space between the germline ends is 3 bases. Reading the germline V gene gives CDR1 SGHVS and CDR2 FNYEAQ.

The rearrangement combines TRBV7-6 with TRBJ1-1; no D segment can be confidently identified. The sample was PBMCs. This receptor was identified in a man aged 45-60 years in good health and CMV-seropositive. This receptor has the CDR3 CASSLAQNTEAFF. The sequence in DNA is TGTGCCAGCAGCTTAGCACAGAACACTGAAGCTTTCTTT.